This T cell receptor beta chain was sequenced for a study of shared clonotypes between healthy human individuals. Study overall: Donors, aged 18 to 49, were a couple of women and a few men. Study-wide findings and caveats: Deeper or shallower sequencing was expected to change how clonotypes are shared among donors.

The table lists this clone with a count of one. Its antigen is unknown. Sequenced by immunoSEQ multiplex PCR; TCRdb stores in-frame clones only, minus some. The sample has some 2,000,000 clones, approximately 95% seen once; the top ten hold 0.1% to 0.15%. The study separated CD4+ cells into CD45RA+ naive and CD45RA-negative memory subsets. The CDR3 runs 14 residues. CDR1 and CDR2 (germline): SNHLY, FYNNEI. V trimming: 4 bases; J trimming: 7 bases; junction bases outside the gene matches: 8. The chain links TRBV2 to TRBJ2-7, with 9 bases identical to TRBD1. The sequence was obtained from a young man in good health. Material for sequencing was naive CD4+ T cells sorted from blood. The subset denotes: CD45RA+ positively selected. In DNA form, the CDR3 reads TGTGCCAGCAGTGGGGACAGGGTGAATGTTGAGCAGTACTTC. Encoded protein: CASSGDRVNVEQYF.